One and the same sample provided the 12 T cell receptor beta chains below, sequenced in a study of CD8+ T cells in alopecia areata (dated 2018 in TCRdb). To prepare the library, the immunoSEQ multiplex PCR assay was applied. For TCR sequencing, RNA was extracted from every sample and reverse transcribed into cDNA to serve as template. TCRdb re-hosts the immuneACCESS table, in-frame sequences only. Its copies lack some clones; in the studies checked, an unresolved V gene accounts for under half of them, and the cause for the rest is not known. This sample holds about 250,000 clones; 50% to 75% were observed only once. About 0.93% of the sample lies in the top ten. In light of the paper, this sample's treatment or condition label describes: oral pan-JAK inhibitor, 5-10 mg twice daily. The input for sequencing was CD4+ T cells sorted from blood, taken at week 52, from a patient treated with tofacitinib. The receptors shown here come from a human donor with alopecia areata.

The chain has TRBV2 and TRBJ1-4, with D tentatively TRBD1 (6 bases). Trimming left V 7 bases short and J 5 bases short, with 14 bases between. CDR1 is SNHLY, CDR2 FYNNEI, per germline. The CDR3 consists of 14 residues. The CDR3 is CASIRGRGNEKLFF. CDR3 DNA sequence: TGTGCCAGCATCAGGGGCAGGGGAAATGAAAAACTGTTTTTT.

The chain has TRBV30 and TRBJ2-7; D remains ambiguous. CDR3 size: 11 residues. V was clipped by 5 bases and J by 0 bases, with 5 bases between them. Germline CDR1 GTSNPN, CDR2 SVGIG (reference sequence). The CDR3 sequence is CAWESSYEQYF. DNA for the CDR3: TGTGCCTGGGAGAGCTCCTACGAGCAGTACTTC. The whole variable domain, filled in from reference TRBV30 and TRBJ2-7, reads SQTIHQWPATLVQPVGSPLSLECTVEGTSNPNLYWYRQAAGRGLQLLFYSVGIGQISSEVPQNLSASRPQDRQFILSSKKLLLSDSGFYLCAWESSYEQYFGPGTRLTVT.

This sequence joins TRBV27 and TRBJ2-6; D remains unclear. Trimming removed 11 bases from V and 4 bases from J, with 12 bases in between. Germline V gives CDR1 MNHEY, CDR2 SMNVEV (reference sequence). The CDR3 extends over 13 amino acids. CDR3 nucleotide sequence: TGTGCCGCCGCTACGCTGGGGGCCAACGTCCTGACTTTC. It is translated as CAAATLGANVLTF.

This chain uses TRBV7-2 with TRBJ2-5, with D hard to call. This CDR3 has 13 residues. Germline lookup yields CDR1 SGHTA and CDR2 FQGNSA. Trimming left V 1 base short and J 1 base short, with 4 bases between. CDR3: CASSLVRQETQYF. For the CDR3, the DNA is TGTGCCAGCAGCTTAGTTCGCCAAGAGACCCAGTACTTC. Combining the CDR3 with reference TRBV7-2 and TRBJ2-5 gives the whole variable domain GAGVSQSPSNKVTEKGKDVELRCDPISGHTALYWYRQSLGQGLEFLIYFQGNSAPDKSGLPSDRFSAERTGGSVSTLTIQRTQQEDSAVYLCASSLVRQETQYFGPGTRLLVL.

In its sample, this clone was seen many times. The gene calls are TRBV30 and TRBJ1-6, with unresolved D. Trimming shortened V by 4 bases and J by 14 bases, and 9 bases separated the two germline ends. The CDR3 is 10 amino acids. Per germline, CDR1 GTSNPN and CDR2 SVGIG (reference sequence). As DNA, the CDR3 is TGTGCCTGGAAAAGAACTACCCTCCACTTT. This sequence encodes CAWKRTTLHF.

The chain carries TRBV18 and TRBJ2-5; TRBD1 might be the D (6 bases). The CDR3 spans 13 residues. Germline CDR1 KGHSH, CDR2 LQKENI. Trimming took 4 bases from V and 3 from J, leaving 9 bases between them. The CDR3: CASSLPGEETQYF. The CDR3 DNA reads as TGTGCCAGCTCACTGCCAGGGGAAGAGACCCAGTACTTC.

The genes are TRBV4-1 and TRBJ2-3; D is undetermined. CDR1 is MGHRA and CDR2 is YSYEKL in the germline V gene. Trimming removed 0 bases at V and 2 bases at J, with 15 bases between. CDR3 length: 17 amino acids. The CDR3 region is CASSQDPRGAVTDTQYF. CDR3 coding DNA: TGCGCCAGCAGCCAAGATCCCCGCGGTGCCGTCACAGATACGCAGTATTTT.

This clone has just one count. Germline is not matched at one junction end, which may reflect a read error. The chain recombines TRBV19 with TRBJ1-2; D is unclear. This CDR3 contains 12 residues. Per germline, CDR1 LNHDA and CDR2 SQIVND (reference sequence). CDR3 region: CASSIESYGYTF. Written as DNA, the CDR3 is TGTGCCAGTAGCATAGAGTCGTATGGCTACACCTTC.

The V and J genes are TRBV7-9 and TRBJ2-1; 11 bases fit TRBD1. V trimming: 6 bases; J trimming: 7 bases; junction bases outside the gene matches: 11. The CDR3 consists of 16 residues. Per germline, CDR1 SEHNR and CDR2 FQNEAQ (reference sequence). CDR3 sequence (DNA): TGTGCCAGCAGGCCTGTGATGGGACAGGGGGGGAATGAGCAGTTCTTC. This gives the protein CASRPVMGQGGNEQFF.

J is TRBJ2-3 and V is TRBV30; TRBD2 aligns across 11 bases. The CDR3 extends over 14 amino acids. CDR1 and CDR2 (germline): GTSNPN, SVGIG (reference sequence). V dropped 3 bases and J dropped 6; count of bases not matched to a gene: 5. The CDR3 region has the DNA TGTGCCTGGAGCTTTAGCGGGGGGGCCGATACGCAGTATTTT. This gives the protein CAWSFSGGADTQYF.

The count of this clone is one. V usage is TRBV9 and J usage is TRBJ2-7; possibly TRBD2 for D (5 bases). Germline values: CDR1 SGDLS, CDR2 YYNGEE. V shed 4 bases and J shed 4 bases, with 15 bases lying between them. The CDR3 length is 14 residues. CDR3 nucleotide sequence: TGTGCCAGCAGCCCCCGTGTCGGCGGGTACGAGCAGTACTTC. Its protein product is CASSPRVGGYEQYF.

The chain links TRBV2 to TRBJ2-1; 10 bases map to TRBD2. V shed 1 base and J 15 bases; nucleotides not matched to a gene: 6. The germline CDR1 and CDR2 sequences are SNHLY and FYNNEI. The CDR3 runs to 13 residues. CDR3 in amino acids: CASSEELAGERFF. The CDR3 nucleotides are TGTGCCAGCAGTGAAGAGCTAGCGGGGGAACGGTTCTTC.